The 18 T cell receptor beta chains in this list originate from one sample, sequenced in a study of cytomegalovirus exposure and HLA in healthy donors. PCR used 60 Vbeta primers and 13 Jbeta primers. Profiled with immunoSEQ multiplex PCR; TCRdb holds only in-frame clones, not every one. The data hold around 120,000 clones, with around 63% observed a single time. The sequenced sample was PBMCs. Receptors originate from a man aged 40-55 years in good health and CMV-seropositive.

This clone was counted between two and nine times. The chain carries TRBV5-4 and TRBJ2-3; TRBD2 aligns across 12 bases. V was pared by 2 bases and J by 2 bases, with 3 bases of the junction left unmatched. This CDR3 has 16 amino acids. Germline lookup yields CDR1 SGHNT and CDR2 YYREEE (reference sequence). The CDR3 loop is CASSFASGRATDTQYF. The CDR3 nucleotides read TGTGCCAGCAGCTTTGCTAGCGGGAGGGCCACAGATACGCAGTATTTT.

The chain has TRBV2 and TRBJ2-5, with 9 positions matching TRBD1. The J call is uncertain, as TRBJ2-7 better fits the DNA end. The CDR3 covers 15 residues. Germline V gene sequence: CDR1 SNHLY, CDR2 FYNNEI. The CDR3 here is CASRGDRVLVSEQYF. As DNA, the CDR3 is TGTGCCAGCAGGGGGGACAGGGTTCTTGTCTCCGAGCAGTACTTC.

V is TRBV6-1 and J is TRBJ2-3; possibly TRBD2 for D (6 bases). V lost 4 bases to trimming and J lost 6 bases, with 14 bases between them. CDR1 and CDR2 (germline): MNHNS, SASEGT. The CDR3 totals 14 residues. CDR3 DNA: TGTGCCAGCAGTGCTGGGACTCCCAGGGATACGCAGTATTTT. This translates into CASSAGTPRDTQYF.

Here the CDR3 DNA reads TGTGCCAGCAGCGTAGCTACCCAGGGGGATGACACCGGGGAGCTGTTTTTT. It specifies CASSVATQGDDTGELFF. The chain uses TRBV9 and TRBJ2-2; 7 bases fit TRBD1. The CDR3 is 17 residues long. V lost 0 bases, J lost 3 bases, and 8 bases stayed unmatched. Germline V gene lookup returns CDR1 SGDLS and CDR2 YYNGEE.

The chain is built from TRBV5-4 and TRBJ1-4; 10 nucleotides line up with TRBD1. The CDR3 has 17 amino acids. With V trimmed by 3 bases and J by 0 bases, 5 bases remained unmatched. The germline V gene has CDR1 SGHNT and CDR2 YYREEE (reference sequence). CDR3 protein: CASSSRQGAATNEKLFF. In nucleotides, the CDR3 is TGTGCCAGCAGCTCCCGACAGGGGGCCGCAACTAATGAAAAACTGTTTTTT.

The table lists this clone with a few counts. The rearrangement joins TRBV6-1 to TRBJ2-7; D is uncertain. CDR1 and CDR2 (germline): MNHNS, SASEGT. The ends were cut back, 4 bases at V and 2 bases at J, with 9 bases in the middle. This CDR3 is built from 13 residues. In nucleotides, the CDR3 is TGTGCCAGCAGTGCAGTATCCGCCTACGAGCAGTACTTC. Protein: CASSAVSAYEQYF.

V is TRBV10-3 and J is TRBJ1-2, with 10 bases matching TRBD1. Germline trimming cut 2 bases from V and 4 bases from J; bases unmatched to any gene: 7. The CDR3 loop spans 16 amino acids. Germline CDR1 is ENHRY and CDR2 is SYGVKD. The CDR3 spells CAISETRQGAVYGYTF. The CDR3 DNA reads TGTGCCATCAGTGAGACCCGACAGGGGGCCGTCTATGGCTACACCTTC.

The J gene is TRBJ2-7, the V gene TRBV5-1, with 10 bases identical to TRBD1. CDR1 SGHRS and CDR2 YFSETQ come from the germline V gene. The CDR3 is 15 residues long. V shed 5 bases, J shed 2 bases, and the junction held 7 bases outside the gene matches. CDR3 nucleotides: TGCGCCAGCAGTCGAGAGACAGGGGGCGCCTACGAGCAGTACTTC. It is translated as CASSRETGGAYEQYF. The full variable domain, with the rest looked up from reference TRBV5-1 and TRBJ2-7, is KAGVTQTPRYLIKTRGQQVTLSCSPISGHRSVSWYQQTPGQGLQFLFEYFSETQRNKGNFPGRFSGRQFSNSRSEMNVSTLELGDSALYLCASSRETGGAYEQYFGPGTRLTVT.

The chain links TRBV19 to TRBJ2-5; the D gene is possibly TRBD2 (6 bases). Per germline, CDR1 LNHDA and CDR2 SQIVND (reference sequence). The CDR3 loop spans 17 amino acids. Trimming shortened V by 5 bases and J by 4 bases, and 23 bases separated the two germline ends. The CDR3 region is CASSPTPLYGRGETQYF. CDR3 coding DNA: TGTGCCAGTAGTCCCACCCCCCTTTACGGGAGAGGAGAGACCCAGTACTTC.

This clone has a handful of counts. The chain recombines TRBV27 with TRBJ2-1; maybe TRBD2 (5 bases). This CDR3 has 15 amino acids. Germline V gene data show CDR1 as MNHEY and CDR2 as SMNVEV (reference sequence). Deletions cut 5 bases from V and 7 bases from J, with 18 bases between. CDR3 in DNA: TGTGCCAGCAGTCCCGAGGGCCTTAAATTTAATGAGCAGTTCTTC. Its translation is CASSPEGLKFNEQFF.

This CDR3 is CASSFVGQGQETQYF. Here the CDR3 DNA reads TGTGCCAGCAGTTTCGTAGGTCAGGGGCAAGAGACCCAGTACTTC. The V call is TRBV28, the J call TRBJ2-5, with a possible D match to TRBD1 (6 bases). V gave up 3 bases and J gave up 2 bases, with 13 bases separating them. There are 15 residues in the CDR3. Germline CDR1 is MDHEN and CDR2 is SYDVKM. The variable domain in full, with the rest retrieved from reference TRBV28 and TRBJ2-5, is DVKVTQSSRYLVKRTGEKVFLECVQDMDHENMFWYRQDPGLGLRLIYFSYDVKMKEKGDIPEGYSVSREKKERFSLILESASTNQTSMYLCASSFVGQGQETQYFGPGTRLLVL.

This clone was seen more than once but under ten times. This chain uses TRBV5-1 with TRBJ1-1; a weak D match, TRBD1 (5 bases). The V and J ends lost 0 bases and 5 bases respectively, with 11 bases between them. Germline CDR1 SGHRS, CDR2 YFSETQ. CDR3 length: 14 residues. The CDR3 nucleotides are TGCGCCAGCAGCTTGGCTCAGGGTGGAACTGAAGCTTTCTTT. Translating gives CASSLAQGGTEAFF.

The chain combines TRBV2 with TRBJ2-7, with D tentatively TRBD1 (5 bases). The CDR3 extends over 14 amino acids. In germline, CDR1 is SNHLY, CDR2 FYNNEI. V was clipped by 1 base and J by 4 bases, with 11 bases between them. The CDR3 DNA sequence: TGTGCCAGCAGTGAAGTGGCCAGGGCGTACGAGCAGTACTTC. This encodes CASSEVARAYEQYF. Based on the CDR3 plus reference TRBV2 and TRBJ2-7, the full variable domain is EPEVTQTPSHQVTQMGQEVILRCVPISNHLYFYWYRQILGQKVEFLVSFYNNEISEKSEIFDDQFSVERPDGSNFTLKIRSTKLEDSAMYFCASSEVARAYEQYFGPGTRLTVT.

The rearrangement links TRBV5-1 to TRBJ2-5; 7 bases are shared with TRBD2. Germline CDR1 is SGHRS and CDR2 is YFSETQ. This CDR3 region has 15 residues. J lost 7 bases, V lost 0 bases, and 9 bases had no gene match. Here the CDR3 reads CASSLDGGSSGTQYF. CDR3 bases: TGCGCCAGCAGCTTGGATGGCGGGAGCTCAGGGACCCAGTACTTC.

The chain recombines TRBV20-1 with TRBJ1-4; a possible D gene is TRBD1 (5 bases). Looked up from germline, CDR1 is DFQATT and CDR2 is SNEGSKA (reference sequence). V dropped 3 bases and J dropped 10 bases, with 9 bases sitting between them. The CDR3 loop spans 11 amino acids. The CDR3 sequence: CSARGRGKLFF. The DNA of the CDR3 is TGCAGTGCTAGGGGAAGGGGAAAACTGTTTTTT.

The V gene is TRBV11-3, the J gene TRBJ2-2; 8 bases agree with TRBD1. Germline V lookup: CDR1 SGHNT, CDR2 YENEEA. There are 15 residues in the CDR3. Trimming at V came to 3 bases and at J to 5 bases, leaving 5 bases not matched to a gene. In DNA form, the CDR3 reads TGTGCCAGCAGCTTCGACAGGGGAAGGACCGGGGAGCTGTTTTTT. Translating gives CASSFDRGRTGELFF. Looking up the rest from reference TRBV11-3 and TRBJ2-2 gives the full variable domain: EAGVVQSPRYKIIEKKQPVAFWCNPISGHNTLYWYLQNLGQGPELLIRYENEEAVDDSQLPKDRFSAERLKGVDSTLKIQPAELGDSAVYLCASSFDRGRTGELFFGEGSRLTVL.

The genes are TRBV9 and TRBJ2-3, with TRBD2 identical over 8 bases. The ends lost 5 bases at V and 3 bases at J; junction bases unmatched: 5. Germline V lookup: CDR1 SGDLS, CDR2 YYNGEE. This CDR3 has 14 amino acids. CDR3 sequence: CASSVSGATDTQYF. DNA of the CDR3: TGTGCCAGCAGTGTTAGCGGGGCGACAGATACGCAGTATTTT. Complete variable domain (other parts from reference TRBV9 and TRBJ2-3): DSGVTQTPKHLITATGQRVTLRCSPRSGDLSVYWYQQSLDQGLQFLIQYYNGEERAKGNILERFSAQQFPDLHSELNLSSLELGDSALYFCASSVSGATDTQYFGPGTRLTVL.

The chain joins TRBV7-8 to TRBJ1-5; 8 bases are shared with TRBD1. Germline CDR1 SGHVS, CDR2 FQNEAQ. The ends lost 2 bases at V and 4 bases at J; junction bases unmatched: 4. The CDR3 spans 15 residues. CDR3 amino acids: CASSLRTGINQPQHF. CDR3 coding DNA: TGTGCCAGCAGCTTAAGGACAGGGATAAATCAGCCCCAGCATTTT.